This T cell receptor beta chain emerged from a study of T cell repertoires in cytomegalovirus infection. Across the study: Shared public TCR beta signatures pointed to both CMV infection and a matching HLA type.

A single record per CDR3 protein comes from TCRdb applying MiXCR to the reads. The sample has roughly 500,000 distinct CDR3 sequences, around 10% seen once. The study's findings and limits: What dominated the ex vivo response were HLA-C-restricted CMV-specific TCR beta clonotypes. Of the TCR beta families, the public ones yielded a cumulative frequency that identified carriers of CMV plus the relevant HLA.

In germline, CDR1 is LNHNV, CDR2 YYDKDF (reference sequence). Trimming took off 1 base at V and 8 bases at J, with 18 bases between the two ends. This CDR3 comprises 16 residues. This clonotype turned up a few times. Its antigen is not known. This chain uses TRBV15 with TRBJ2-1; maybe TRBD1 (6 bases). The sequenced sample consisted of PBMCs. The TCR sequence derives from a human donor in good health (CMV status not recorded). Some clones in this sample may be carry-over from other donors' samples. CDR3 DNA: TGTGCCACCAGCAGAGGGGGGCCCCCCGCTGTGGATGAGCAGTTCTTC. The encoded protein is CATSRGGPPAVDEQFF.